This T cell receptor (beta chain) was sequenced during a study of cytomegalovirus exposure and HLA in healthy donors. 60 Vbeta and 13 Jbeta primers were used in PCR. Produced via immunoSEQ multiplex PCR; TCRdb's table is partial and in-frame only. The sample lists under 200,000 clones, about nine tenths occurring once. Trimming took 5 bases from V and 1 from J; bases not matched to a gene: 3. Germline loops: CDR1 LNHDA, CDR2 SQIVND (reference sequence). CDR3 size: 14 residues. The rearrangement links TRBV19 to TRBJ2-7, with 9 bases identical to TRBD1. This TCR was recovered from a boy aged 2-9 years in good health and CMV-seronegative. Sequencing was done on a sample of PBMCs. The CDR3 is CASSGGTGSYEQYF. In DNA form, the CDR3 reads TGTGCCAGTAGTGGCGGGACAGGGTCCTACGAGCAGTACTTC.